This is a list of T cell receptor beta chains from one sample in a study of T cell responses to AZD1222 COVID-19 vaccine. Some clones are missing from TCRdb's copy, which holds only in-frame ones; the method was immunoSEQ multiplex PCR. The sample holds some 100,000 clones; about nine tenths are singletons and the top ten take 4% to 5%. The sample here was peripheral blood, taken on day 0 of AZD1222 vaccination. The origin of the receptors is an adult in good health. CDR3s include the opening cysteine and the closing phenylalanine or tryptophan. The D gene is left open where the match is weak. Size values are once, few and many counts, or a class for expanded clones, and some rows have none.

J,size,D,V,DNA,CDR3
TRBJ1-1,-,-,TRBV5-6,TGTGCCAGCAGCGAGCTTCCAGAGAACACTGAAGCTTTCTTT,CASSELPENTEAFF
TRBJ2-7,-,-,TRBV11-2,TGTGCCAGCAGCCTGGACTCCTCCTACGAGCAGTACTTC,CASSLDSSYEQYF
TRBJ1-2,-,-,TRBV18,TGTGCCAGCTCACCGGCTTTCTCAGGGGAAGGCTACACCTTC,CASSPAFSGEGYTF
TRBJ2-1,-,-,TRBV11-2,TGTGCCAGTCAAGGAGGAGCGGACCACAATGAGCAGTTCTTC,CASQGGADHNEQFF
TRBJ2-2,few,TRBD1,TRBV11-2,TGTGCCAGCAGCTCCCTCCCGGGACAGGGGAGTATCGGGGAGCTGTTTTTT,CASSSLPGQGSIGELFF
TRBJ2-5,-,-,TRBV5-1,TGCGCCAGCAGCCACTTATTGGGCCCCCAAGAGACCCAGTACTTC,CASSHLLGPQETQYF
TRBJ1-2,-,-,TRBV4-3,TGCGCCAGCAGCCAAGATATTAGTAATGGCTACACCTTC,CASSQDISNGYTF
TRBJ2-1,-,TRBD2,TRBV24-1,TGTGCCACCAGTGGCGGGACTAGCGGGGGTCCCGATTCCTACAATGAGCAGTTCTTC,CATSGGTSGGPDSYNEQFF
TRBJ1-1,-,-,TRBV19,TGTGCCAGTATGAATAACGCACGGAGGGCTGAAGCTTTCTTT,CASMNNARRAEAFF
TRBJ2-5,-,TRBD2,TRBV3-1/TRBV3-2,TGTGCCAGCAGCCAAGGAGGAAGCGGGGGGAGGCAAGAGACCCAGTACTTC,CASSQGGSGGRQETQYF
TRBJ1-3,once,-,TRBV19,TGTGCCAGTAGTACCCTGGGACCAGGAAACACCATATATTTT,CASSTLGPGNTIYF
TRBJ2-7,once,-,TRBV5-4,TGTGCCAGCAGGTCCTCCTACGAGCAGTACTTC,CASRSSYEQYF
TRBJ1-6,-,-,TRBV4-2,TGTGCCAGCAGCCAAGTAAAGGAATCACCCCTCCACTTT,CASSQVKESPLHF
TRBJ2-2,-,-,TRBV6-6,TGTGCCAGCAGTTACCGCGGGGCCGGGGAGCTGTTTTTT,CASSYRGAGELFF
TRBJ1-6,few,-,TRBV4-2,TGTGCCAGCAGCCAAGAGTCGGTCGGGGTAAGTTTATCACCCCTCCACTTT,CASSQESVGVSLSPLHF
TRBJ2-2,-,-,TRBV11-3,TGTGCCAGCGCAAGACAGACCGGGGAGCTGTTTTTT,CASARQTGELFF
TRBJ1-1,-,TRBD1,TRBV5-1,TGCGCCAGCAGCTTGAATGTGGGACAGGGAAGAGGAGCTTTCTTT,CASSLNVGQGRGAFF
TRBJ1-1,-,TRBD1,TRBV20-1,TGCAGTGCCCAGGGGGCAGGGACGGCTTTCTTT,CSAQGAGTAFF
TRBJ2-5,-,TRBD1,TRBV5-8,TGTGCCAGCAGCGCGGGACAGGGGGTTATTGGTCGGGAGACCCAGTACTTC,CASSAGQGVIGRETQYF
TRBJ2-1,-,-,TRBV4-2,TGTGCCAGCAGCCAAGTGCAGGGCAGTAGCTCCTACAATGAGCAGTTCTTC,CASSQVQGSSSYNEQFF
TRBJ2-7,-,-,TRBV5-1,TGCGCCAGCAGCTTGGACGTCGAGCAGTACTTC,CASSLDVEQYF
TRBJ2-7,-,-,TRBV14,TGTGCCAGCAGCCAGAAAGGGGACGGCCACTACGAGCAGTACTTC,CASSQKGDGHYEQYF
TRBJ1-5,-,TRBD1,TRBV18,TGTGCCAGCTCACCAGACAGGGGGCCGGGTCAGCCCCAGCATTTT,CASSPDRGPGQPQHF
TRBJ1-2,-,-,TRBV28,TGTGCCAGCAGCGTAGGCAGTCCTAACTATGGCTACACCTTC,CASSVGSPNYGYTF
TRBJ1-1,-,-,TRBV7-3,TGTGCCAGCAGCTTAGGTCCAGGCCCCAGGAACACTGAAGCTTTCTTT,CASSLGPGPRNTEAFF
TRBJ1-3,-,-,TRBV9,TGTGCCAGCAGCGTAGGAGGCAGCTACTCTGGAAACACCATATATTTT,CASSVGGSYSGNTIYF
TRBJ2-2,-,-,TRBV5-6,TGTGCCAGCAGCTTCTTGAACACCGGGGAGCTGTTTTTT,CASSFLNTGELFF
TRBJ2-5,-,-,TRBV5-1,TGCGCCAGCACTCCGCTCCCAGCGCAAGAGACCCAGTACTTC,CASTPLPAQETQYF
TRBJ1-2,-,TRBD1,TRBV12-3/TRBV12-4,TGTGCCAGCAGTATCAGGACAGGGGCTGGCTACACCTTC,CASSIRTGAGYTF
TRBJ1-2,-,TRBD1,TRBV23-1,TGCGCCAGCAGTCACCCGGGACAGGGCTATGGCTACACCTTC,CASSHPGQGYGYTF
TRBJ1-5,-,-,TRBV7-9,TGTGCCAGCAGCTTAGCCCAGGAGGGGCCCCAGCATTTT,CASSLAQEGPQHF
TRBJ2-1,-,TRBD1,TRBV27,TGTGCCAGCAGTTTTTGGGGGGGGACAGGGGATTACAATGAGCAGTTCTTC,CASSFWGGTGDYNEQFF
TRBJ1-4,-,TRBD1,TRBV27,TGTGCCAGCAGTTCTACAGGGGCAACTAATGAAAAACTGTTTTTT,CASSSTGATNEKLFF
TRBJ1-1,-,-,TRBV15,TGTGCCACCAGCAGAGATTTGAGCACTGAAGCTTTCTTT,CATSRDLSTEAFF
TRBJ1-2,few,-,TRBV15,TGTGCCACCAGCAGAGACAGAGATGTTAACTATGGCTACACCTTC,CATSRDRDVNYGYTF
TRBJ2-1,-,-,TRBV13,TGTGCCAGCAGCTCTGCCCGCCGGTCGATCTCCTACAATGAGCAGTTCTTC,CASSSARRSISYNEQFF
TRBJ2-1,-,-,TRBV9,TGTGCCAGCAGCGTACGAACGGCCAAGGGTGAGCAGTTCTTC,CASSVRTAKGEQFF
TRBJ1-1,once,-,TRBV7-9,TGTGCCAGCAGCCCGGCAGGGTATCCTGAAGCTTTCTTT,CASSPAGYPEAFF
TRBJ1-3,-,-,TRBV27,TGTGCCAGCAGTTATGGAAACACCATATATTTT,CASSYGNTIYF
TRBJ2-7,few,TRBD1,TRBV29-1,TGCAGCGTGGAGAGACAGGGGAATGTAAGGGAATACGAGCAGTACTTC,CSVERQGNVREYEQYF
TRBJ1-3,-,-,TRBV5-1,TGCGCCAGCAGCTTGGCCACATTTGGAAACACCATATATTTT,CASSLATFGNTIYF
TRBJ2-5,-,TRBD2,TRBV10-3,TGTGCCATCAGATCCGGGACTAGCGGGGGGACTCAAGAGACCCAGTACTTC,CAIRSGTSGGTQETQYF
TRBJ1-1,once,-,TRBV7-6,TGTGCCAGCAGCATCCAAACTGTAGGGGACACTGAAGCTTTCTTT,CASSIQTVGDTEAFF
TRBJ2-7,once,TRBD2,TRBV7-8,TGTGCCAGCAGCCCTAGCGGGGGGCTCTCCTACGAGCAGTACTTC,CASSPSGGLSYEQYF
TRBJ2-3,-,TRBD2,TRBV6-2/TRBV6-3,TGTGCCAGCAGTTACTGGGCGGGGGACTTCACAGATACGCAGTATTTT,CASSYWAGDFTDTQYF
TRBJ1-1,-,-,TRBV5-6,TGTGCCAGCAGCTTTGGGATACAGGTGTTGAACACTGAAGCTTTCTTT,CASSFGIQVLNTEAFF
TRBJ1-6,-,-,TRBV9,TGTGCCAGCAGCTCGACGGTCGCGGGGGGGCGCTCACCCCTCCACTTT,CASSSTVAGGRSPLHF
TRBJ2-7,-,-,TRBV6-2/TRBV6-3,TGTGCCAGCAGTTACTCCCCCGGGACACTATACGAGCAGTACTTC,CASSYSPGTLYEQYF
TRBJ1-2,-,TRBD1,TRBV2,TGTGCCAGCAGGGGACAGGGCGGAACCCATGGCTACACCTTC,CASRGQGGTHGYTF
TRBJ2-3,-,TRBD2,TRBV24-1,TGTGCCACCAGTGACCCTCTACTAGCGGGGGGTACAGATACGCAGTATTTT,CATSDPLLAGGTDTQYF
TRBJ2-7,-,-,TRBV6-2/TRBV6-3,TGTGCCAGCAGTTTACAGGGTTTGGGCGAGCAGTACTTC,CASSLQGLGEQYF
TRBJ2-7,-,TRBD2,TRBV10-3,TGTGCCATCAGTGAATTCGGGGGGGGCAACGAGCAGTACTTC,CAISEFGGGNEQYF
TRBJ2-1,-,-,TRBV10-2,TGCGCCAGCAGTGAGAGGACATTTTACAATGAGCAGTTCTTC,CASSERTFYNEQFF
TRBJ2-1,once,-,TRBV7-6,TGTGCCAGCAGCTTAGGGATAGGGGCCTTTGGGGGGAATGAGCAGTTCTTC,CASSLGIGAFGGNEQFF
TRBJ1-1,few,-,TRBV5-6,TGTGCCAGCAGCTTAGAGTTAGTGAACACTGAAGCTTTCTTT,CASSLELVNTEAFF
TRBJ2-7,-,-,TRBV13,TGTGCCAGCAGCTTAGCTCTGGGCAGGTCATCCTACGAGCAGTACTTC,CASSLALGRSSYEQYF
TRBJ2-5,-,TRBD2,TRBV7-9,TGTGCCAGCAGCGGCAGGGCGGGGGAAGAGACCCAGTACTTC,CASSGRAGEETQYF
TRBJ2-5,once,TRBD2,TRBV18,TGTGCCAGCTCACCTTATTACGGGACTACCCAAGAGACCCAGTACTTC,CASSPYYGTTQETQYF
TRBJ2-2,-,-,TRBV4-1,TGCGCCAGCAGCCAAGTGATTGCTGGGGGGCGCCTGAACACCGGGGAGCTGTTTTTT,CASSQVIAGGRLNTGELFF